The next 26 T cell receptor beta chains were all read from a single sample in a study of CD8 T cells in Susac syndrome. With random hexamers, roughly 0.5 to 1 ug RNA was reverse transcribed. TCRdb reprocessed the immunoSEQ multiplex PCR reads via MiXCR and lists one record per CDR3 protein. The repertoire has roughly 250,000 distinct CDR3 sequences, 90% to 97% of them found once; the top ten carry approximately 0.094%. The specimen was CD4+ T cells from PBMCs. The receptors shown here come from a human donor with Susac syndrome.

V and J are TRBV5-6 and TRBJ2-6; D might be TRBD1 (6 bases). The CDR3 sequence is 17 residues long. V was clipped by 0 bases and J by 1 base, with 11 bases between them. CDR1 and CDR2 (germline): SGHDT, YYEEEE. CDR3 DNA sequence: TGTGCCAGCAGCTTGGTACAGGGTGGATCTGGGGCCAACGTCCTGACTTTC. Residues: CASSLVQGGSGANVLTF.

This rearrangement joins TRBV24-1 to TRBJ2-2; TRBD2 agrees at 7 bases. After removal of 5 bases from V and 6 bases from J, the junction contained 5 bases not matched to a gene. CDR3 length equals 14 residues. Germline V lookup: CDR1 KGHDR, CDR2 SFDVKD. CDR3 sequence (DNA): TGTGCCACCAGTGCCTGGGAGGGTGCCGGGGAGCTGTTTTTT. It encodes CATSAWEGAGELFF.

This chain links TRBV7-3 with TRBJ2-6, with D hard to call. Trimming pared 5 bases from V and 2 bases from J, leaving 16 bases between. CDR1 and CDR2 (germline): SGHTA, FQGTGA. The CDR3 spans 17 residues. DNA of the CDR3: TGTGCCAGCAGCATCCACCCCTCTAGTACTGGGGCCAACGTCCTGACTTTC. Protein sequence: CASSIHPSSTGANVLTF.

The V and J genes are TRBV29-1 and TRBJ2-1; D is undetermined. Germline CDR1 SQVTM, CDR2 ANQGSEA. The CDR3 is made up of 13 amino acids. Trimming took off 4 bases at V and 9 bases at J, with 16 bases between the two ends. The CDR3 DNA reads as TGCAGCGTTGTATCACGGGCACGTGGTGAGCAGTTCTTC. It yields the protein CSVVSRARGEQFF.

The gene calls are TRBV29-1 and TRBJ2-7; 9 nucleotides agree with TRBD1. This CDR3 is built from 14 residues. Germline assignment: CDR1 SQVTM and CDR2 ANQGSEA. With V trimmed by 6 bases and J by 1 base, 7 bases remained unmatched. The CDR3 reads CSVRQGVPSYEQYF. The CDR3 DNA is TGCAGCGTGAGACAGGGGGTTCCTTCCTACGAGCAGTACTTC.

This chain links TRBV11-2 with TRBJ1-2, with TRBD1 as a possible D gene (5 bases). V lost 2 bases and J 6 bases, leaving 7 bases between the germline ends. CDR3 length: 12 amino acids. In germline, CDR1 is SGHAT, CDR2 FQNNGV. The CDR3 reads CASSLIGDGYTF. For the CDR3, the DNA is TGTGCCAGCAGCTTAATAGGGGATGGCTACACCTTC.

The gene calls are TRBV12-3 or TRBV12-4 and TRBJ2-2; D possibly corresponds to TRBD2 (6 bases). The CDR3 has 13 residues. Trimming shortened V by 3 bases and J by 9 bases, and 11 bases separated the two germline ends. The CDR3 sequence: CASSFRGNRELFF. The CDR3 coding sequence is TGTGCCAGCAGTTTTCGGGGGAACCGGGAGCTGTTTTTT.

The V gene is TRBV4-1, the J gene TRBJ2-5, with D tentatively TRBD1 or TRBD2 (5 bases each). This CDR3 is 13 amino acids long. The germline CDR1 and CDR2 sequences are MGHRA and YSYEKL. Trimming removed 1 base from V and 5 bases from J, with 8 bases in between. The CDR3 sequence: CASSQGEGETQYF. The CDR3 DNA reads as TGCGCCAGCAGCCAAGGCGAGGGGGAGACCCAGTACTTC.

In regard to this clonotype: One junction end does not reproduce the germline sequence, and a read error may be involved. This rearrangement joins TRBV11-2 to TRBJ2-7, with D perhaps TRBD1 (5 bases). Germline values: CDR1 SGHAT, CDR2 FQNNGV. The CDR3 is made up of 13 amino acids. CDR3 sequence: CASRPTASNEQYF. CDR3 DNA: TGTGCCAGCAGACCGACAGCCTCCAACGAGCAGTACTTC.

V is TRBV7-6 and J is TRBJ2-1; tentative D call: TRBD1 (6 bases). Trimming removed 0 bases at V and 6 bases at J, with 12 bases between. The CDR3 totals 15 residues. Per germline, CDR1 SGHVS and CDR2 FNYEAQ. The CDR3, as DNA: TGTGCCAGCAGCTTAGCCCGACAAGGGGGCAATGAGCAGTTCTTC. This translates into CASSLARQGGNEQFF.

The V call is TRBV30, the J call TRBJ1-5; no definite D call. Trimming left V 4 bases short and J 2 bases short, with 6 bases between. The germline CDR1 and CDR2 sequences are GTSNPN and SVGIG (reference sequence). CDR3 size: 12 residues. The CDR3 nucleotides read TGTGCCTGGAACCAAGGCAATCAGCCCCAGCATTTT. This codes for CAWNQGNQPQHF.

The CDR3 DNA reads TGTGCCACCAGCAGAGATCGGTCCACTATCACTGAAGCTTTCTTT. It codes for CATSRDRSTITEAFF. The V and J genes are TRBV15 and TRBJ1-1; D is ambiguous. Trimming took off 0 bases at V and 4 bases at J, with 12 bases between the two ends. This CDR3 is 15 amino acids long. The germline CDR1 and CDR2 sequences are LNHNV and YYDKDF (reference sequence).

V is TRBV4-2 and J is TRBJ2-5; 7 nucleotides align to TRBD1. From germline, CDR1 is LGHNA and CDR2 YNFKEQ. Unmatched junction bases numbered 7, after V lost 4 bases and J lost 5 bases. The CDR3 extends over 14 amino acids. CDR3 bases: TGTGCCAGCAGCCGGGACAGAACCCCCGAGACCCAGTACTTC. Amino acid sequence: CASSRDRTPETQYF.

The V call is TRBV20-1, the J call TRBJ1-4; 10 bases align to TRBD1. CDR1 and CDR2 (germline): DFQATT, SNEGSKA (reference sequence). The V and J ends lost 0 bases and 7 bases, in that order; junction bases with no gene match: 5. This CDR3 is built from 15 residues. Written as DNA, the CDR3 is TGCAGTGCTAGAGATCGGGGGACAGGGGCTGAAAAACTGTTTTTT. Translation gives CSARDRGTGAEKLFF.

The chain is built from TRBV15 and TRBJ2-7; D is unclear. The CDR3 has 14 residues. Germline CDR1 reads LNHNV; CDR2 reads YYDKDF (reference sequence). With 8 bases removed from V and 7 bases from J, the gap between germline ends came to 21 bases. The CDR3 spells CATSFQQQAGEQYF. CDR3 DNA sequence: TGTGCCACCTCCTTCCAGCAGCAGGCCGGGGAGCAGTACTTC.

The chain carries TRBV25-1 and TRBJ2-2; no reliable D call. CDR1 is MGHDK, CDR2 SYGVNS, per germline. The CDR3 is 16 amino acids. Trimming took off 3 bases at V and 10 bases at J, with 21 bases between the two ends. DNA of the CDR3: TGTGCCAGCAGTGATCTGTGCCAGGAGAAACCGTCGGAGCTGTTTTTT. The encoded protein is CASSDLCQEKPSELFF.

The genes are TRBV4-1 and TRBJ1-2, with 7 bases fitting TRBD1. The CDR3 contains 15 residues. With V trimmed by 1 base and J by 2 bases, 4 bases remained unmatched. The germline V gene has CDR1 MGHRA and CDR2 YSYEKL. The CDR3 DNA reads TGCGCCAGCAGCCAAGCAACAGGGGTCAACTATGGCTACACCTTC. It translates to CASSQATGVNYGYTF.

V and J are TRBV29-1 and TRBJ2-7; D gene ambiguous. V lost 6 bases, J lost 3 bases, and 9 bases lay in between. Germline CDR1 reads SQVTM; CDR2 reads ANQGSEA. The CDR3 extends over 11 amino acids. In DNA, the CDR3 is TGCAGCGTGGTGACCATCTACGAGCAGTACTTC. This codes for CSVVTIYEQYF.

The chain carries TRBV20-1 and TRBJ1-5; D is possibly TRBD1 (5 bases). The germline V gene encodes CDR1 DFQATT and CDR2 SNEGSKA (reference sequence). The CDR3 is 13 amino acids. V was cut by 2 bases and J by 5 bases, with 10 bases left in between. CDR3 loop: CSARQGGYQPQHF. Written as DNA, the CDR3 is TGCAGTGCTAGACAGGGAGGCTATCAGCCCCAGCATTTT.

The V gene is TRBV2, the J gene TRBJ2-7; D is unclear. V shed 2 bases and J shed 5 bases, with 13 bases lying between them. CDR3 size: 14 residues. Germline V gives CDR1 SNHLY, CDR2 FYNNEI. The chain's CDR3 is CASSERPHGDEQYF. The CDR3 region has the DNA TGTGCCAGCAGTGAACGACCACACGGCGACGAGCAGTACTTC.

V and J are TRBV29-1 and TRBJ1-4; TRBD1 agrees at 12 bases. Trimming at V came to 7 bases and at J to 8 bases, leaving 11 bases not matched to a gene. The CDR3 has 15 amino acids. Germline lookup yields CDR1 SQVTM and CDR2 ANQGSEA. The CDR3 DNA is TGCAGCGCCACAGAGGGGACAGGGGGCAAGGAAAAACTGTTTTTT. It yields the protein CSATEGTGGKEKLFF.

This chain links TRBV4-2 with TRBJ2-5, with D uncertain. V was cut by 0 bases and J by 1 base, with 18 bases left in between. Germline CDR1 reads LGHNA; CDR2 reads YNFKEQ. The CDR3 has 18 residues. CDR3 bases: TGTGCCAGCAGCCAAGATGAGTTAGCCGCGGCAGGCCAAGAGACCCAGTACTTC. It yields the protein CASSQDELAAAGQETQYF.

This clonotype was found a few times. This CDR3 reads CASSFGGETQYF. The CDR3 DNA sequence: TGTGCCAGCAGTTTTGGTGGGGAGACCCAGTACTTC. The V call is TRBV27, the J call TRBJ2-5; D is uncertain. V lost 3 bases to trimming and J lost 5 bases, with 7 bases between them. CDR1 is MNHEY, CDR2 SMNVEV, per germline (reference sequence). The CDR3 loop spans 12 amino acids.

The V call is TRBV7-8, the J call TRBJ2-2, with 13 nucleotides matching TRBD2. The germline CDR1 and CDR2 sequences are SGHVS and FQNEAQ. The CDR3 has 17 amino acids. V was pared by 5 bases and J by 6 bases, with 9 bases of the junction left unmatched. The CDR3 is CASSRYATSGRPGELFF. The CDR3 DNA follows: TGTGCCAGCAGCCGCTACGCGACTAGCGGGAGGCCCGGGGAGCTGTTTTTT.

The chain carries TRBV7-2 and TRBJ2-1; 8 positions agree with TRBD2. CDR3 length: 15 amino acids. V gave up 5 bases and J gave up 5 bases; unmatched junction bases: 8. Germline V CDR1 and CDR2: SGHTA, FQGNSA. The CDR3 DNA is TGTGCCAGCAGCACGCCGGGACTAGTTAACAATGAGCAGTTCTTC. Translation: CASSTPGLVNNEQFF.

The gene calls are TRBV24-1 and TRBJ1-2; D is unresolved. The CDR3 loop spans 14 amino acids. Germline CDR1 reads KGHDR; CDR2 reads SFDVKD. Trimming pared 4 bases from V and 2 bases from J, leaving 10 bases between. This CDR3 reads CATSERGGNYGYTF. DNA of the CDR3: TGTGCCACCAGTGAGAGAGGCGGCAACTATGGCTACACCTTC.